A single sample is the source of the 5 T cell receptor beta chains below, sequenced in a study of molecular identifiers for immune sequencing clone quantification. TCRdb called the PCR reads again in MiXCR, with one record for every CDR3 protein. The table shows 600,000 to 650,000 distinct CDR3 sequences, with approximately 20% occurring only once. Sequences were obtained from naive CD8+ T cells from blood, with Jurkat cell RNA spiked in. Sample subset: FACS-sorted CD8+CD4-CCR7+CD45RA+ naive T cells. The receptors originated from a human donor in good health. Some libraries in this study had Jurkat cell RNA spiked in.

This clonotype turned up a few times. This may come from a read error, since a much larger clone is one base off. The V and J genes are TRBV11-2 and TRBJ1-1; TRBD1 might be the D (5 bases). The ends were cut back, 2 bases at V and 5 bases at J, with 21 bases in the middle. Germline CDR1 SGHAT, CDR2 FQNNGV. CDR3 size: 17 residues. The CDR3 nucleotides are TGTGCCAGCAGCTTACCCGCTTTGGGGCAGGCTACTACTGAAGCTTTCTTT. Translating gives CASSLPALGQATTEAFF.

The table lists this clonotype with many counts. The V gene is TRBV6-5, the J gene TRBJ2-6, with D uncertain. Germline V gene data show CDR1 as MNHEY and CDR2 as SVGAGI. The V end lost 6 bases, the J end lost 3 bases, and 12 bases lay between the germline ends. This CDR3 spans 15 amino acids. The CDR3 here is CASSSRDFGANVLTF. CDR3 in DNA: TGTGCCAGCAGCTCACGCGACTTTGGGGCCAACGTCCTGACTTTC.

This clonotype was observed at least ten times. V is TRBV6-2 or TRBV6-3 and J is TRBJ1-1, with D hard to call. Trimming took off 2 bases at V and 0 bases at J, with 10 bases between the two ends. Germline lookup yields CDR1 MNHEY and CDR2 SVGEGT. The CDR3 has 15 amino acids. CDR3 in amino acids: CASSYVASMNTEAFF. DNA for the CDR3: TGTGCCAGCAGTTACGTCGCCAGTATGAACACTGAAGCTTTCTTT.

This clonotype has a count of ten or more. V and J are TRBV7-8 and TRBJ1-6; 7 positions match TRBD1. CDR3 size: 15 residues. The J segment lost 9 bases and the V segment lost 0 bases, leaving 5 bases of the junction unmatched. CDR1 is SGHVS, CDR2 FQNEAQ, per germline. The CDR3 DNA reads TGTGCCAGCAGCTTAGCAGAGGGGGCAGGTTCACCCCTCCACTTT. It encodes CASSLAEGAGSPLHF.

This clonotype appeared many times. The chain couples TRBV7-9 to TRBJ2-1, with 8 positions matching TRBD1. After removal of 5 bases from V and 7 bases from J, the junction contained 7 bases not matched to a gene. The CDR3 loop spans 14 amino acids. The germline CDR1 and CDR2 sequences are SEHNR and FQNEAQ (reference sequence). CDR3: CASSNRDRWNEQFF. The DNA of the CDR3 is TGTGCCAGCAGCAACCGGGACAGGTGGAATGAGCAGTTCTTC.